This T cell receptor beta chain was found in a study of blood T cell repertoires in COVID-19. The wider study: PBMCs, B-cell-depleted T cells, or T cells were the source of the cDNA or gDNA that made up the material.

V lost 2 bases and J lost 7; bases outside the gene matches: 9. Germline values: CDR1 MNHEY, CDR2 SVGEGT. CDR3 length: 16 residues. TCRdb's copy holds only in-frame clones and misses some; the assay was immunoSEQ multiplex PCR. The data hold about 140,000 clones, with 75% to 90% observed a single time. This clonotype was sampled from an older woman with active COVID-19. The rearrangement uses TRBV6-2 or TRBV6-3 and TRBJ2-1; 9 nucleotides align to TRBD1. The sequencing sample was made of peripheral blood. CDR3 nucleotides: TGTGCCAGCAGTTACGGCGCCGGGACAGGGATAAATGAGCAGTTCTTC. It yields the protein CASSYGAGTGINEQFF.